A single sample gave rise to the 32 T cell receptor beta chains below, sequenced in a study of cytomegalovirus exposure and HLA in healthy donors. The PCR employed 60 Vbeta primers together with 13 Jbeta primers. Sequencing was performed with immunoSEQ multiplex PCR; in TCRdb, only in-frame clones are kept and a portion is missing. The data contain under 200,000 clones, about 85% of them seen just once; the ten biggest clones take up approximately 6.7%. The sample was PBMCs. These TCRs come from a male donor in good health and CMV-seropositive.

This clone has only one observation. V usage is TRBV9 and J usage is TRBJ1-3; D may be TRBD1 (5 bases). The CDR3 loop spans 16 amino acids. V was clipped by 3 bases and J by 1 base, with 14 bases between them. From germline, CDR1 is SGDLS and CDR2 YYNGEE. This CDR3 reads CASSGPEGPSGNTIYF. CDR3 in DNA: TGTGCCAGCAGCGGACCGGAGGGACCTTCTGGAAACACCATATATTTT. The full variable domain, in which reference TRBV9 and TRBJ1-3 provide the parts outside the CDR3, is DSGVTQTPKHLITATGQRVTLRCSPRSGDLSVYWYQQSLDQGLQFLIQYYNGEERAKGNILERFSAQQFPDLHSELNLSSLELGDSALYFCASSGPEGPSGNTIYFGEGSWLTVV.

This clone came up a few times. The CDR3 sequence is CASSLVVFRDPEAFF. CDR3 coding DNA: TGTGCCAGCAGCTTAGTCGTATTCCGGGATCCTGAAGCTTTCTTT. The chain recombines TRBV7-2 with TRBJ1-1; no clear D. The length of the CDR3 is 15 residues. V gave up 1 base and J gave up 6 bases, with 15 bases separating them. CDR1 and CDR2 from the germline V gene are SGHTA and FQGNSA.

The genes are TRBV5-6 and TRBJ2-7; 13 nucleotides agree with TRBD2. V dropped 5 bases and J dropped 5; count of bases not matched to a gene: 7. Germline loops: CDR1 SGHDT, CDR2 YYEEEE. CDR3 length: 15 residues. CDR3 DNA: TGTGCCAGCAGACTACTAGCGGGAGGGCCGCACGAGCAGTACTTC. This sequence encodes CASRLLAGGPHEQYF.

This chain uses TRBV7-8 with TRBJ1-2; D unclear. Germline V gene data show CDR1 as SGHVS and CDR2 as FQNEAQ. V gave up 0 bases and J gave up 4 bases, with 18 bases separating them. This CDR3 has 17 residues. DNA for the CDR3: TGTGCCAGCAGCTTAGCGTTTGAGCCAGGCCTTAGCTATGGCTACACCTTC. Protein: CASSLAFEPGLSYGYTF. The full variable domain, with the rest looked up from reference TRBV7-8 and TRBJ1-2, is GAGVSQSPRYKVAKRGQDVALRCDPISGHVSLFWYQQALGQGPEFLTYFQNEAQLDKSGLPSDRFFAERPEGSVSTLKIQRTQQEDSAVYLCASSLAFEPGLSYGYTFGSGTRLTVV.

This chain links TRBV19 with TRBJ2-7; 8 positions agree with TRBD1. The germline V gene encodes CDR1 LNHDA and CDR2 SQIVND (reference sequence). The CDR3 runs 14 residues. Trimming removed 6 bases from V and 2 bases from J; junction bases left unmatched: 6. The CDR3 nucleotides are TGTGCCAGTAGGCCCGGGACAGGCGCCTACGAGCAGTACTTC. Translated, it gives CASRPGTGAYEQYF.

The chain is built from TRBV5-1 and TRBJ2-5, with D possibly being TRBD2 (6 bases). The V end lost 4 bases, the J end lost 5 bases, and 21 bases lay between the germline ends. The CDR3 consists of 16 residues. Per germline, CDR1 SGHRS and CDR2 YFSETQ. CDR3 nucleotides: TGCGCCAGCAGCCCGGATATCACGGGAGTTTCGGAGACCCAGTACTTC. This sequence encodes CASSPDITGVSETQYF. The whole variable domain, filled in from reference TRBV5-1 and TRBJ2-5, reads KAGVTQTPRYLIKTRGQQVTLSCSPISGHRSVSWYQQTPGQGLQFLFEYFSETQRNKGNFPGRFSGRQFSNSRSEMNVSTLELGDSALYLCASSPDITGVSETQYFGPGTRLLVL.

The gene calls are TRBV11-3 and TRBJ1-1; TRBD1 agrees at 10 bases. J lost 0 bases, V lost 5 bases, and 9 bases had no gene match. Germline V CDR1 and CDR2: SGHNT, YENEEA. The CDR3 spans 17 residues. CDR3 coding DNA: TGTGCCAGCAGCCCCGGGACAGGGGTTCCCTTGAACACTGAAGCTTTCTTT. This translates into CASSPGTGVPLNTEAFF.

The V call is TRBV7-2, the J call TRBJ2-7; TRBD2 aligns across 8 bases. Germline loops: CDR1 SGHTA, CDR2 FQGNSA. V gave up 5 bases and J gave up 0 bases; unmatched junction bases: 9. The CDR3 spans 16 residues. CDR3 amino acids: CASSIEGLGDSYEQYF. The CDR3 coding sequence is TGTGCCAGCAGCATCGAGGGACTAGGCGACTCCTACGAGCAGTACTTC.

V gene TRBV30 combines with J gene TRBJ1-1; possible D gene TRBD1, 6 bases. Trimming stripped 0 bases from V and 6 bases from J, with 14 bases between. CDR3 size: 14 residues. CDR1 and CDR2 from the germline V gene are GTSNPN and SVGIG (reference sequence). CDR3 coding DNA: TGTGCCTGGAGTGTAGGGGGGGTCTGGTCTGAAGCTTTCTTT. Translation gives CAWSVGGVWSEAFF.

The DNA of the CDR3 is TGTGCCAGCAGTTTATCCATACGGGAGGTAAGCGAGCAGTACTTC. Translating gives CASSLSIREVSEQYF. The genes are TRBV28 and TRBJ2-7; 7 bases are shared with TRBD2. This CDR3 is built from 15 residues. Germline CDR1 is MDHEN and CDR2 is SYDVKM. V lost 1 base, J lost 6 bases, and 9 bases stayed unmatched.

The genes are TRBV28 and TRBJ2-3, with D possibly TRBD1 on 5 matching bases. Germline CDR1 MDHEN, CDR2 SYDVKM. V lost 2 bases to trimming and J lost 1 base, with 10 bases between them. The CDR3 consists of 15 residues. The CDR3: CASSLARAGTDTQYF. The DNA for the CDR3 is TGTGCCAGCAGTTTAGCCAGGGCTGGCACAGATACGCAGTATTTT.

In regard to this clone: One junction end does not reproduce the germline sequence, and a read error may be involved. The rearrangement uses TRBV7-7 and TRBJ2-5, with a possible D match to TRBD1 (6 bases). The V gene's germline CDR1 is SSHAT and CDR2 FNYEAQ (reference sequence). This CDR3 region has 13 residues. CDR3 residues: CASSLQGQETQYF. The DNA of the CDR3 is TGTGCTAGCAGCCTACAGGGACAAGAGACCCAGTACTTC. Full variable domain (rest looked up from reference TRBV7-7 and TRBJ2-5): GAGVSQSPRYKVTKRGQDVTLRCDPISSHATLYWYQQALGQGPEFLTYFNYEAQPDKSGLPSDRFSAERPEGSISTLTIQRTEQRDSAMYRCASSLQGQETQYFGPGTRLLVL.

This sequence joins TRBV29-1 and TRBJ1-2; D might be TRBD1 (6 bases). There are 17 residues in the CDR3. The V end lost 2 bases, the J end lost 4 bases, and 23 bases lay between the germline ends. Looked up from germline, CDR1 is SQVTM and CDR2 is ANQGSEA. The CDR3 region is CSVESWETGTRFYGYTF. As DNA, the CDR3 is TGCAGCGTTGAATCATGGGAGACAGGCACGAGATTCTATGGCTACACCTTC.

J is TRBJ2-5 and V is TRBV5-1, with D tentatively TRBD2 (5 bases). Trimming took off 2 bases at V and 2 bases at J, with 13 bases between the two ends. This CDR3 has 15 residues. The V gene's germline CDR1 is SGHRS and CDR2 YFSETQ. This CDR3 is CASSFSPQRQETQYF. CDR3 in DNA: TGCGCCAGCAGCTTTAGTCCCCAGCGGCAAGAGACCCAGTACTTC.

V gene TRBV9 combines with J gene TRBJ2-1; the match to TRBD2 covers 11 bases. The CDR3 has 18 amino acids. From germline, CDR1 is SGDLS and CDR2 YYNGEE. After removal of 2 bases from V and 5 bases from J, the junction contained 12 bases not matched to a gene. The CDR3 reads CASSVARSLAGGDNEQFF. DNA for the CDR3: TGTGCCAGCAGCGTTGCCCGGTCGCTAGCGGGAGGAGACAATGAGCAGTTCTTC.

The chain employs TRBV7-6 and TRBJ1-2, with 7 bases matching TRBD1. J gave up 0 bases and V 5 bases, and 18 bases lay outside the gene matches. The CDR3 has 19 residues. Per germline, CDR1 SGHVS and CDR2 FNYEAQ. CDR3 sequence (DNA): TGTGCCAGCAGCAACCCCCTAGCTCAAGGGCAGGGGGCTAACTATGGCTACACCTTC. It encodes CASSNPLAQGQGANYGYTF.

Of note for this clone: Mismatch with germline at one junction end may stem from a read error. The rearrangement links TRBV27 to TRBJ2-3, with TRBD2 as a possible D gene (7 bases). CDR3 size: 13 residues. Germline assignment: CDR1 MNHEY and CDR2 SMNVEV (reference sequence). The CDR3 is CATRRGGTGTQYF. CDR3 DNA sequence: TGTGCCACCCGGAGGGGGGGAACAGGTACGCAGTATTTT.

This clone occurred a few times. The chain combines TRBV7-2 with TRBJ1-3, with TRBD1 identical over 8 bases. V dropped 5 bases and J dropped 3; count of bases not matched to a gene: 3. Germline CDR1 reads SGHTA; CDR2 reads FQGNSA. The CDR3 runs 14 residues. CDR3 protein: CASSRTGGGNTIYF. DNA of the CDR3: TGTGCCAGCAGCCGCACAGGGGGTGGAAACACCATATATTTT.

The CDR3, as DNA: TGTGCCAGCAGTGACACGGGACAGGGATCCGGGGAGCTGTTTTTT. This codes for CASSDTGQGSGELFF. J is TRBJ2-2 and V is TRBV25-1, with 9 nucleotides matching TRBD1. This CDR3 is built from 15 residues. Germline assignment: CDR1 MGHDK and CDR2 SYGVNS. The V and J ends lost 3 bases and 6 bases, in that order; junction bases with no gene match: 5.

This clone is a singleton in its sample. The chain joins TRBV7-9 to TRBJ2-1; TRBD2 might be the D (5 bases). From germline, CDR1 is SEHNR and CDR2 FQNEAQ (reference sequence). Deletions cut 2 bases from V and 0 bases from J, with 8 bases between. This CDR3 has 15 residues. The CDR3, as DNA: TGTGCCAGCAGCTTACTAGCCTACTCCTACAATGAGCAGTTCTTC. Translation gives CASSLLAYSYNEQFF. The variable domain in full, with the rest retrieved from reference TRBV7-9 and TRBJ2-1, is DTGVSQNPRHKITKRGQNVTFRCDPISEHNRLYWYRQTLGQGPEFLTYFQNEAQLEKSRLLSDRFSAERPKGSFSTLEIQRTEQGDSAMYLCASSLLAYSYNEQFFGPGTRLTVL.

CDR3 coding DNA: TGTGCCAGCAGGCCTACGGGAGCTGAAAAACTGTTTTTT. Protein sequence: CASRPTGAEKLFF. The chain carries TRBV6-5 and TRBJ1-4, with D unclear. Deletions cut 6 bases from V and 7 bases from J, with 12 bases between. The germline V gene has CDR1 MNHEY and CDR2 SVGAGI. This CDR3 has 13 residues.

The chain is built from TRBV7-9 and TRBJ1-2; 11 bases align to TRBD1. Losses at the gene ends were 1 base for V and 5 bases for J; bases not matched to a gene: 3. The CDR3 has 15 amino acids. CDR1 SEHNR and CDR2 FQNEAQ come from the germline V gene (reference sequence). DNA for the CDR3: TGTGCCAGCAGCTTAGGGACAGGGGGCGAATATGGCTACACCTTC. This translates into CASSLGTGGEYGYTF.

DNA for the CDR3: TGTGCCTGGAGGCGCGGATTCACCTACGAGCAGTACTTC. Its translation is CAWRRGFTYEQYF. The chain couples TRBV30 to TRBJ2-7; D ambiguous. Germline V gives CDR1 GTSNPN, CDR2 SVGIG (reference sequence). The V and J ends lost 3 bases and 2 bases respectively, with 11 bases between them. CDR3 length equals 13 residues.

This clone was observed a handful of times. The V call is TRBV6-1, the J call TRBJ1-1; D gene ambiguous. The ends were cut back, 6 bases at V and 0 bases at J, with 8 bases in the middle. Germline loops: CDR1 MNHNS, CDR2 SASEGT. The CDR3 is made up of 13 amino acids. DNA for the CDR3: TGTGCCAGCAGCGGCGGGATGAACACTGAAGCTTTCTTT. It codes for CASSGGMNTEAFF.

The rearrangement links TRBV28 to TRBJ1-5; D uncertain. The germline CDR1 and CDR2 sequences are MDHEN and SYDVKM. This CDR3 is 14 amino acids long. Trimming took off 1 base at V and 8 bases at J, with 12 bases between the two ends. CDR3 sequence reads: CASSLSGSQKPQHF. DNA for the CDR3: TGTGCCAGCAGTTTATCTGGCTCCCAGAAGCCCCAGCATTTT.

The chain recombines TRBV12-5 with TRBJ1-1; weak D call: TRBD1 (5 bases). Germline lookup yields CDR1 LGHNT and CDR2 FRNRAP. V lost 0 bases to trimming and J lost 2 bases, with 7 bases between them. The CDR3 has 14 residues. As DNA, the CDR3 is TGTGCTAGTGGTTTGGTGGACACCAACACTGAAGCTTTCTTT. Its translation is CASGLVDTNTEAFF.

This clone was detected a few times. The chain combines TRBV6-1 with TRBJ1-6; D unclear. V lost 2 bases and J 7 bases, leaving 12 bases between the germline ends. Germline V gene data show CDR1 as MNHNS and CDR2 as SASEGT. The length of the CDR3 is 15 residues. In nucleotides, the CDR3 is TGTGCCAGCAGTGAAATTTGGGCCTCGAATTCACCCCTCCACTTT. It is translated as CASSEIWASNSPLHF.

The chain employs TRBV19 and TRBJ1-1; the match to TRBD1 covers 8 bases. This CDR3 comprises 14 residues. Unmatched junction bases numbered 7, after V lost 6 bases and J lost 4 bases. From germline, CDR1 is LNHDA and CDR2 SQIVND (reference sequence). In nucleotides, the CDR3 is TGTGCCAGTAGGAGACAGGGGAATCCCACTGAAGCTTTCTTT. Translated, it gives CASRRQGNPTEAFF.

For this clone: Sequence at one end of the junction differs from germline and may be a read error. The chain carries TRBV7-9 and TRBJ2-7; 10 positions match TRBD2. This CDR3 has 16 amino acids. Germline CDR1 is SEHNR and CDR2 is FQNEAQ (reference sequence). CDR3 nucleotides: TGTTCCAGCAGCTCGACATCTAGCGGGAGTAGCTACGAGCAGTACTTC. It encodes CSSSSTSSGSSYEQYF.

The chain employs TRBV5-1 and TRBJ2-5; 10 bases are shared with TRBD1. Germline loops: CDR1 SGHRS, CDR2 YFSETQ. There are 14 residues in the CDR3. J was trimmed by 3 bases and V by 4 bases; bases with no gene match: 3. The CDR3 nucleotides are TGCGCCAGCAGCGAGGGACAGGGGAAAGAGACCCAGTACTTC. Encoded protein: CASSEGQGKETQYF. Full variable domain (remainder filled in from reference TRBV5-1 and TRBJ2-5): KAGVTQTPRYLIKTRGQQVTLSCSPISGHRSVSWYQQTPGQGLQFLFEYFSETQRNKGNFPGRFSGRQFSNSRSEMNVSTLELGDSALYLCASSEGQGKETQYFGPGTRLLVL.

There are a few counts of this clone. DNA for the CDR3: TGTGCCAGCAGCGTAGACGGGACAGTCTCGGGGGAGCTGTTTTTT. Its translation: CASSVDGTVSGELFF. V usage is TRBV9 and J usage is TRBJ2-2, with 7 bases fitting TRBD1. The length of the CDR3 is 15 residues. Germline CDR1 reads SGDLS; CDR2 reads YYNGEE. The J segment lost 8 bases and the V segment lost 0 bases, leaving 7 bases of the junction unmatched.

The CDR3 DNA is TGTGCCAGCAGCCTCGACAGGAACTATGGCTACACCTTC. The encoded protein is CASSLDRNYGYTF. The chain carries TRBV5-4 and TRBJ1-2; the D gene is possibly TRBD1 (6 bases). V was pared by 4 bases and J by 2 bases, with 9 bases between. From germline, CDR1 is SGHNT and CDR2 YYREEE (reference sequence). The CDR3 extends over 13 amino acids.